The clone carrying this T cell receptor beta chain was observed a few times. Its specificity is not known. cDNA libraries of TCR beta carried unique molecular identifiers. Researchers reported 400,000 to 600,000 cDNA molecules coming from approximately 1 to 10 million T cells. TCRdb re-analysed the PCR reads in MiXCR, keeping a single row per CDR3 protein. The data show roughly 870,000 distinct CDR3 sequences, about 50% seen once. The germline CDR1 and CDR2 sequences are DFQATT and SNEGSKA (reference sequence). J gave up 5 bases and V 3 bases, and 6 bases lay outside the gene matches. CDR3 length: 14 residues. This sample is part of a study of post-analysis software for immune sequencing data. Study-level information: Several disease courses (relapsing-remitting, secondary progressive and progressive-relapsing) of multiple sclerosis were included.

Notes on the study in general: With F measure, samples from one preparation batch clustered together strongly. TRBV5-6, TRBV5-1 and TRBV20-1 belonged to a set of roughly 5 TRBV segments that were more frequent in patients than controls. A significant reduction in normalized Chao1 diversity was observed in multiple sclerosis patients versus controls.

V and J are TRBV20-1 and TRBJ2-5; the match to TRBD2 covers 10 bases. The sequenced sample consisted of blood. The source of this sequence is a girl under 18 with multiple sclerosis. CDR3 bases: TGCAGTGCTAGGCTAGCGGGAGTATACGAGACCCAGTACTTC. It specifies CSARLAGVYETQYF.